This T cell receptor beta chain was profiled in a study of Ad26.COV2.S vaccination and SARS-CoV-2 variants. TCRdb keeps only in-frame clones here, not all; method: immunoSEQ multiplex PCR. This sample carries about 420,000 clones, roughly 90% of them seen once, and the ten largest clones take 3.6%. The treatment was: about 20 received Ad26.COV2.S at low or high dose, single or two shots; a few received placebo; per-sample allocation not given. Repertoires come from day 63 after the first vaccine or placebo injection. The input for sequencing was peripheral blood, taken in a trial of Ad26.COV2.S vaccine versus placebo. This receptor was obtained from a person between 18 and 59 years old who received the Ad26.COV2.S COVID-19 vaccine or a placebo.

The CDR3 nucleotides are TGCGCCAGCAGCCTTAGGACTAGCGGGAACTACAATGAGCAGTTCTTC. It encodes CASSLRTSGNYNEQFF. The chain is built from TRBV4-3 and TRBJ2-1; 12 positions match TRBD2. Germline V gene lookup returns CDR1 LGHNA and CDR2 YSLEER. The ends lost 4 bases at V and 3 bases at J; junction bases unmatched: 4. The CDR3 has 16 amino acids.